This entry lists 24 T cell receptor beta chains sequenced from one sample in a study of CD8 T cells in ankylosing spondylitis. TCRdb recomputed calls from the 5' RACE reads with MiXCR, one row per CDR3 protein. The sample consists of fewer than 350,000 distinct CDR3 sequences, under 14% of them appearing once. Sequencing was carried out using blood, either unsorted or a sorted T cell fraction (not recorded which). These receptors were obtained from a female donor with ankylosing spondylitis or in good health (not recorded which).

This clonotype came up many times. The CDR3 here is CASSWDPADTYEQYF. CDR3 in DNA: TGCGCCAGCAGCTGGGACCCTGCCGACACCTACGAGCAGTACTTC. The chain combines TRBV5-1 with TRBJ2-7; either TRBD1 or TRBD2 may fit D (5 bases each). This CDR3 region has 15 residues. V dropped 3 bases and J dropped 2 bases, with 15 bases sitting between them. Looked up from germline, CDR1 is SGHRS and CDR2 is YFSETQ.

The table lists this clonotype with many counts. The chain employs TRBV7-2 and TRBJ1-6; TRBD1 is a possible D gene (5 bases). The CDR3 sequence is 16 residues long. Per the germline V gene, CDR1 is SGHTA and CDR2 is FQGNSA. V was cut by 6 bases and J by 0 bases, with 12 bases left in between. The CDR3 here is CASRGVGGSYNSPLHF. For the CDR3, the DNA is TGTGCCAGCAGGGGGGTAGGAGGCTCCTATAATTCACCCCTCCACTTT.

This clonotype was counted at least ten times. The V and J genes are TRBV9 and TRBJ1-2; D gene unclear. Looked up from germline, CDR1 is SGDLS and CDR2 is YYNGEE. Trimming shortened V by 0 bases and J by 7 bases, and 16 bases separated the two germline ends. The CDR3 totals 15 residues. This CDR3 reads CASSVEMAGFGGYTF. The CDR3 DNA reads as TGTGCCAGCAGCGTAGAAATGGCAGGCTTCGGTGGCTACACCTTC.

The chain joins TRBV5-1 to TRBJ2-3; 11 nucleotides match TRBD2. The J segment lost 5 bases and the V segment lost 4 bases, leaving 12 bases of the junction unmatched. The CDR3 covers 17 residues. The germline CDR1 and CDR2 sequences are SGHRS and YFSETQ. This CDR3 reads CASSPSGTSGLGDTQYF. The CDR3 bases are TGCGCCAGCAGCCCCTCCGGGACTAGCGGCCTGGGAGATACGCAGTATTTT.

This clonotype was seen repeatedly, ten times or more. The rearrangement uses TRBV7-9 and TRBJ2-1; the D is unclear. Germline lookup yields CDR1 SEHNR and CDR2 FQNEAQ (reference sequence). This CDR3 is 11 amino acids long. The germline V and J ends were trimmed by 2 bases and 8 bases, with 4 bases remaining between them. The CDR3 DNA sequence: TGTGCCAGCAGCTTAAACGATGAGCAGTTCTTC. Its protein is CASSLNDEQFF.

This clonotype has only a few counts. The chain carries TRBV14 and TRBJ2-1, with 8 bases matching TRBD2. Germline CDR1 is SGHDN and CDR2 is FVKESK. This CDR3 comprises 17 residues. V lost 1 base and J lost 7; bases outside the gene matches: 12. The CDR3 coding sequence is TGTGCCAGCAGCCAAGTGGGGGGACTAGGGGATAGAAATGAGCAGTTCTTC. Its protein product is CASSQVGGLGDRNEQFF.

This clonotype appeared many times. J is TRBJ2-5 and V is TRBV20-1, with D possibly TRBD1 on 5 matching bases. V lost 0 bases and J 6 bases, leaving 11 bases between the germline ends. Per germline, CDR1 DFQATT and CDR2 SNEGSKA (reference sequence). The CDR3 is 13 amino acids. The CDR3 bases are TGCAGTGCTAGAGATAGGGGCCCCAAGACCCAGTACTTC. Translated: CSARDRGPKTQYF.

This clonotype was seen many times. This sequence joins TRBV4-3 and TRBJ2-1, with D uncertain. The V end was cut by 1 base, the J end by 8 bases, with 15 bases between. The CDR3 loop spans 15 amino acids. Looked up from germline, CDR1 is LGHNA and CDR2 is YSLEER. In DNA form, the CDR3 reads TGCGCCAGCAGCCAAGCCGTCCTAGGTTCGGATGAGCAGTTCTTC. This sequence encodes CASSQAVLGSDEQFF.

The CDR3 sequence: CASCFYRLAGLSYNEQFF. For the CDR3, the DNA is TGTGCCAGCTGCTTCTACCGACTAGCGGGCCTCTCCTACAATGAGCAGTTCTTC. V is TRBV3-1 and J is TRBJ2-1; TRBD2 agrees at 10 bases. The V and J ends lost 8 bases and 0 bases, in that order; junction bases with no gene match: 13. Germline CDR1 is LGHDT and CDR2 is YNNKEL (reference sequence). The CDR3 contains 18 residues.

This clonotype was counted at least ten times. The V gene is TRBV5-1, the J gene TRBJ1-1, with 7 bases that match TRBD1. Germline V lookup: CDR1 SGHRS, CDR2 YFSETQ. The V gene end was trimmed by 3 bases and the J gene end by 1 base; junction bases not matched to a gene: 12. The CDR3 is made up of 17 amino acids. The CDR3 reads CASSSGQRVIRNTEAFF. The CDR3 DNA reads TGCGCCAGCAGCTCGGGACAGAGAGTGATAAGGAACACTGAAGCTTTCTTT.

Only a few counts were recorded for this clonotype. The chain links TRBV24-1 to TRBJ2-1, with 8 positions matching TRBD2. V trimming: 6 bases; J trimming: 4 bases; junction bases outside the gene matches: 7. The CDR3 totals 15 residues. From germline, CDR1 is KGHDR and CDR2 SFDVKD. CDR3 sequence reads: CATSHVAGLYNEQFF. The CDR3 DNA sequence: TGTGCCACCAGTCATGTAGCGGGGCTTTACAATGAGCAGTTCTTC.

This clonotype was detected ten times or more. This chain uses TRBV7-9 with TRBJ2-3; the D is unclear. This CDR3 region has 16 residues. Looked up from germline, CDR1 is SEHNR and CDR2 is FQNEAQ (reference sequence). The germline V and J ends were trimmed by 4 bases and 0 bases, with 14 bases remaining between them. The chain's CDR3 is CASSSGPHGSTDTQYF. The CDR3 DNA sequence: TGTGCCAGCAGCTCCGGACCGCACGGTAGCACAGATACGCAGTATTTT.

The chain uses TRBV5-1 and TRBJ2-3; D is unclear. CDR3 length equals 16 residues. Trimming took 0 bases from V and 0 from J, leaving 11 bases between them. The germline CDR1 and CDR2 sequences are SGHRS and YFSETQ. The CDR3 DNA is TGCGCCAGCAGCTTGGCCGGCCGCGATAGCACAGATACGCAGTATTTT. Amino acids: CASSLAGRDSTDTQYF.

The table lists this clonotype with many counts. The rearrangement joins TRBV7-2 to TRBJ2-7; D is ambiguous. V was shortened by 7 bases and J by 2 bases, with 12 bases between the two germline ends. The germline V gene has CDR1 SGHTA and CDR2 FQGNSA. This CDR3 spans 13 amino acids. The DNA for the CDR3 is TGTGCCAGCACCCCACCTGAACCCTACGAGCAGTACTTC. The encoded protein is CASTPPEPYEQYF.

The chain uses TRBV2 and TRBJ2-7; the D call may be TRBD1 or TRBD2 (5 bases each). This CDR3 has 13 residues. Germline CDR1 is SNHLY and CDR2 is FYNNEI. The ends were cut back, 8 bases at V and 1 base at J, with 12 bases in the middle. This chain's CDR3 is CASEGPQSYEQYF. In DNA form, the CDR3 reads TGTGCCAGCGAGGGGCCGCAATCCTACGAGCAGTACTTC.

The sample holds many counts of this clonotype. The rearrangement uses TRBV10-3 and TRBJ2-3, with D perhaps matching TRBD2 (5 bases). CDR3 size: 18 residues. Germline CDR1 reads ENHRY; CDR2 reads SYGVKD. Trimming pared 0 bases from V and 0 bases from J, leaving 16 bases between. CDR3 residues: CAISESPAVMLSTDTQYF. CDR3 bases: TGTGCCATCAGTGAGTCGCCAGCGGTAATGTTGAGCACAGATACGCAGTATTTT.

In its sample, this clonotype was seen many times. The J gene is TRBJ2-3, the V gene TRBV5-1, with 10 bases lining up with TRBD2. V shed 6 bases and J 5 bases; nucleotides not matched to a gene: 9. CDR1 SGHRS and CDR2 YFSETQ come from the germline V gene. CDR3 length: 15 residues. The CDR3 sequence: CASKTAGGPGDTQYF. CDR3 nucleotides: TGCGCCAGCAAAACAGCGGGAGGGCCCGGAGATACGCAGTATTTT.

This clonotype was seen repeatedly, ten times or more. V is TRBV2 and J is TRBJ2-5; D may be TRBD2 (5 bases). Between the trimmed V and J ends, which lost 2 bases and 0 bases, there was a span of 10 bases. The CDR3 runs to 15 residues. The germline V gene has CDR1 SNHLY and CDR2 FYNNEI. The CDR3 DNA sequence: TGTGCCAGCAGTGAAAATACGGGGTACCAAGAGACCCAGTACTTC. This gives the protein CASSENTGYQETQYF.

DNA of the CDR3: TGTGCCAGCAGCTTCCGGGACAGTAACACCGGGGAGCTGTTTTTT. Protein sequence: CASSFRDSNTGELFF. The chain couples TRBV7-8 to TRBJ2-2; TRBD1 aligns across 7 bases. The CDR3 totals 15 residues. Germline V lookup: CDR1 SGHVS, CDR2 FQNEAQ. J gave up 2 bases and V 3 bases, and 3 bases lay outside the gene matches.

The chain has TRBV2 and TRBJ2-4; D not certain. V lost 6 bases to trimming and J lost 3 bases, with 9 bases between them. Germline V gene data show CDR1 as SNHLY and CDR2 as FYNNEI. The CDR3 has 13 amino acids. The CDR3: CASSGDGKNIQYF. CDR3 nucleotides: TGTGCCAGCAGCGGTGATGGCAAAAACATTCAGTACTTC. Combining the CDR3 with reference TRBV2 and TRBJ2-4 gives the whole variable domain EPEVTQTPSHQVTQMGQEVILRCVPISNHLYFYWYRQILGQKVEFLVSFYNNEISEKSEIFDDQFSVERPDGSNFTLKIRSTKLEDSAMYFCASSGDGKNIQYFGAGTRLSVL.

This clonotype was picked up many times. CDR3 in amino acids: CASSPGLAGVETQYF. CDR3 nucleotide sequence: TGTGCCAGCAGCCCGGGACTAGCGGGAGTGGAGACCCAGTACTTC. The J gene is TRBJ2-5, the V gene TRBV6-4; 14 nucleotides line up with TRBD2. J lost 5 bases, V lost 6 bases, and 5 bases had no gene match. The length of the CDR3 is 15 residues. The germline V gene encodes CDR1 MRHNA and CDR2 SNTAGT.

This clonotype was observed a handful of times. This sequence joins TRBV7-2 and TRBJ2-7; no reliable D call. CDR1 is SGHTA, CDR2 FQGNSA, per germline. V dropped 1 base and J dropped 4 bases, with 14 bases sitting between them. The CDR3 covers 15 residues. The CDR3 reads CASSLVLGKGYEQYF. CDR3 DNA sequence: TGTGCCAGCAGCTTAGTTCTAGGGAAGGGTTACGAGCAGTACTTC.

The rearrangement links TRBV29-1 to TRBJ1-4; 7 positions agree with TRBD1. CDR3 size: 13 residues. In germline, CDR1 is SQVTM, CDR2 ANQGSEA. J lost 4 bases, V lost 6 bases, and 5 bases had no gene match. The CDR3 reads CSVIQGDNEKLFF. The CDR3 region has the DNA TGCAGCGTAATCCAGGGGGATAATGAAAAACTGTTTTTT.

This clonotype has more than one count but fewer than ten. This rearrangement joins TRBV7-2 to TRBJ2-2; 9 bases line up with TRBD1. The junction had 8 bases not matched to a gene; V was cut back by 6 bases and J by 6 bases. This CDR3 has 15 amino acids. CDR1 is SGHTA and CDR2 is FQGNSA in the germline V gene. The CDR3 nucleotides read TGTGCCAGCAGACAGACAGGGGGGGTCGCCGGGGAGCTGTTTTTT. Its translation is CASRQTGGVAGELFF.